This T cell receptor (beta chain) was profiled in a study of blood T cell repertoires in COVID-19. The CDR3 runs 12 residues. Germline V CDR1 and CDR2: ENHRY, SYGVKD. Deletions cut 8 bases from V and 0 bases from J, with 6 bases between. The method was immunoSEQ multiplex PCR; TCRdb's version includes in-frame clones alone and lacks a portion of them. Among more than 110,000 clones listed, 75% to 85% were seen once. The sequence derives from a woman aged 80 or over with acute or convalescent COVID-19. The chain is built from TRBV10-3 and TRBJ2-3; D not resolved. The material sequenced was peripheral blood. The CDR3 spells CAIGPSTDTQYF. The CDR3, as DNA: TGTGCCATCGGCCCGAGCACAGATACGCAGTATTTT.